This is a list of T cell receptor beta chains from one sample in a study of T cell responses to AZD1222 COVID-19 vaccine. Method: immunoSEQ multiplex PCR; TCRdb's copy keeps in-frame clones and lacks some. The table shows fewer than 85,000 clones, with roughly 88% occurring only once. The material sequenced was peripheral blood, taken on day 0 of AZD1222 vaccination. The receptors stem from an adult in good health. CDR3s leave out the opening cysteine and the closing phenylalanine or tryptophan.

CDR3 length	V gene	CDR3 protein
12	TRBV19	ASSLAGDRSEQY
11	TRBV10-3	AIREDPYNEQF
13	TRBV5-1	ASSATGARDSPLH
14	TRBV7-9	ASSLNRGLGANVLT
11	TRBV27	ARPAGGPTPQF
12	TRBV27	ASSAGVTGTEAF
12	TRBV6-5	ASSYRYMNTEAF
11	TRBV27	ASSSPSGLEQY
13	TRBV24-1	ATSDPRGSNEKLF
14	TRBV6-2/TRBV6-3	ASSYRGQGTYYEQY
14	TRBV7-9	ASSTTGPVGTGELF
13	TRBV5-4	ASSMGGTGEETQY
14	TRBV30	AWSVDRGQSGNTIY
13	TRBV7-5	VRSFIYGSGNTIY
12	TRBV6-5	ASSLGGYTGELF
14	TRBV19	ASSISQGEGGTEAF
14	TRBV6-2/TRBV6-3	ASSPGTVRGNQPQH
14	TRBV2	ASSEVGARMRTEAF
10	TRBV29-1	SVGGTGDEQY
15	TRBV5-1	ASSLGHSGSLADTQY
13	TRBV7-2	ASSLGGQGWYEQY
12	TRBV5-1	ASSYGQGADTQY
15	TRBV6-4	ASSDSRDREDIQPQH
11	TRBV27	ASSLAPTTEAF
16	TRBV20-1	SASSPLDYKGLKNIQY
11	TRBV12-3/TRBV12-4	ASSTFSDGEQF
13	TRBV7-2	ASNRPTSGANVLT
10	TRBV7-9	ASSLGWDEQF
13	TRBV11-2	ASSVFSGRSNEQF
14	TRBV29-1	SVEDRSGRATYEQY
13	TRBV5-6	ASSRDSGSSETQY
15	TRBV5-6	ASSLTGFLLMNTEAF